This TCR beta chain was captured in a study of blood T cell repertoires in COVID-19. Measured with immunoSEQ multiplex PCR; TCRdb has only the in-frame clones, and not every one. This sample has about 200,000 clones, with about 85% found just once. Germline V gives CDR1 SGHNT, CDR2 YENEEA. The CDR3 totals 14 residues. Unmatched junction bases numbered 3, after V lost 5 bases and J lost 1 base. The receptor's source is a woman aged 25 to 39 who had recovered from COVID-19. This chain uses TRBV11-3 with TRBJ2-7, with TRBD2 matching over 9 bases. The sample was PBMCs or T cells enriched from blood (not recorded which). The CDR3, as DNA: TGTGCCAGCAGCCTAGCGGGAAGATCCTACGAGCAGTACTTC. Translating it yields CASSLAGRSYEQYF.